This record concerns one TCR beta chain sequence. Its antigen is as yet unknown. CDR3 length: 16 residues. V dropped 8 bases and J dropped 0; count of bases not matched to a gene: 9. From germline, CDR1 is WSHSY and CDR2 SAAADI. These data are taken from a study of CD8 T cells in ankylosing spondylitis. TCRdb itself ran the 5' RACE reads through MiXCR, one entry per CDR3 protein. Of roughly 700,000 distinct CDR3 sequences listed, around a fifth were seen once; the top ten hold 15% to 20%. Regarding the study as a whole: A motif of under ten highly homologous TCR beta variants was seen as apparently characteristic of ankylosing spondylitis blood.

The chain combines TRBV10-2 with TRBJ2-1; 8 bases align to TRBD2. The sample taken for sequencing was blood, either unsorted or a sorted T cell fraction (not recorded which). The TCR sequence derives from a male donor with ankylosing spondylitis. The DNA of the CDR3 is TGCGCCAGCCGATCGGGACTAGAGATCTCCTACAATGAGCAGTTCTTC. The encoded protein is CASRSGLEISYNEQFF.